The 14 T cell receptor beta chains reported below all come from one sample, sequenced in a study of T cell responses to AZD1222 COVID-19 vaccine. Sequencing used immunoSEQ multiplex PCR; TCRdb keeps in-frame clones, though not all of them. This table has roughly 86,000 clones, roughly nine tenths appearing once. Sequencing was performed on peripheral blood, taken on day 0 of AZD1222 vaccination. These receptors all come from an adult in good health.

This chain connects TRBV4-1 to TRBJ2-3; 9 nucleotides align to TRBD2. V lost 0 bases and J lost 4; bases outside the gene matches: 11. The CDR3 length is 18 residues. The germline V gene encodes CDR1 MGHRA and CDR2 YSYEKL. CDR3: CASSQELAGGERPDTQYF. CDR3 nucleotide sequence: TGCGCCAGCAGCCAAGAATTGGCGGGAGGGGAGAGGCCAGATACGCAGTATTTT.

This clone appeared a single time. The V gene is TRBV4-1, the J gene TRBJ2-2; the D is unclear. The CDR3 has 14 residues. Germline V gene sequence: CDR1 MGHRA, CDR2 YSYEKL. The V end lost 7 bases, the J end lost 6 bases, and 15 bases lay between the germline ends. The CDR3 loop is CASTLPEAPGELFF. For the CDR3, the DNA is TGCGCCAGCACCCTTCCTGAGGCCCCCGGGGAGCTGTTTTTT.

This chain connects TRBV27 to TRBJ2-1; 9 nucleotides match TRBD1. Losses at the gene ends were 5 bases for V and 4 bases for J; bases not matched to a gene: 6. The CDR3 totals 15 residues. Germline loops: CDR1 MNHEY, CDR2 SMNVEV (reference sequence). The CDR3 loop reads CASSPTGGHYNEQFF. The CDR3 DNA is TGTGCCAGCAGTCCTACAGGGGGCCATTACAATGAGCAGTTCTTC.

The V gene is TRBV5-4, the J gene TRBJ2-1; no reliable D call. The V and J ends lost 1 base and 6 bases respectively, with 11 bases between them. The germline gives CDR1 SGHNT, CDR2 YYREEE (reference sequence). The CDR3 loop spans 14 amino acids. This CDR3 reads CASSLSPFLNEQFF. As DNA, the CDR3 is TGTGCCAGCAGCTTGAGCCCCTTCCTCAATGAGCAGTTCTTC.

The chain carries TRBV6-5 and TRBJ2-1; 12 nucleotides align to TRBD1. This CDR3 is 15 amino acids long. With V trimmed by 8 bases and J by 3 bases, 5 bases remained unmatched. Germline CDR1 is MNHEY and CDR2 is SVGAGI. In DNA form, the CDR3 reads TGTGCCAGCGGGGGGACAGGGGGCAACTACAATGAGCAGTTCTTC. Its translation is CASGGTGGNYNEQFF.

The chain uses TRBV6-5 and TRBJ2-7, with 7 positions matching TRBD1. The CDR3 is made up of 13 amino acids. V was pared by 8 bases and J by 2 bases, with 6 bases of the junction left unmatched. Germline loops: CDR1 MNHEY, CDR2 SVGAGI. In nucleotides, the CDR3 is TGTGCCAGCCGCCAAACAGGGGCCTACGAGCAGTACTTC. This codes for CASRQTGAYEQYF.

V is TRBV5-6 and J is TRBJ2-1, with D possibly being TRBD1 or TRBD2 (5 bases each). Germline V gene data show CDR1 as SGHDT and CDR2 as YYEEEE. The CDR3 runs 13 residues. Trimming shortened V by 4 bases and J by 7 bases, and 12 bases separated the two germline ends. CDR3 residues: CASSTGWGNEQFF. As DNA, the CDR3 is TGTGCCAGCAGCACCGGGTGGGGGAATGAGCAGTTCTTC.

This chain connects TRBV4-1 to TRBJ2-7; unclear D gene. This CDR3 contains 14 residues. V shed 0 bases and J shed 1 base, with 7 bases lying between them. The V gene's germline CDR1 is MGHRA and CDR2 YSYEKL. CDR3 protein: CASSQDDGSYEQYF. The CDR3 DNA sequence: TGCGCCAGCAGCCAAGATGACGGTTCCTACGAGCAGTACTTC.

The DNA of the CDR3 is TGCGCCAGCAGCTTGGAGGGGTACTTGACCTACAATGAGCAGTTCTTC. Protein product: CASSLEGYLTYNEQFF. This chain uses TRBV5-1 with TRBJ2-1; possible D gene TRBD1, 5 bases. The CDR3 is 16 amino acids. Trimming cost V 0 bases and J 2 bases, with 12 bases left between them. Germline V gene data show CDR1 as SGHRS and CDR2 as YFSETQ.

This clone was detected a few times. The CDR3 reads CASSYSPRDTEAFF. CDR3 coding DNA: TGTGCCAGCAGTTACTCCCCCAGGGACACTGAAGCTTTCTTT. The chain links TRBV6-5 to TRBJ1-1, with D possibly being TRBD1 (5 bases). This CDR3 contains 14 residues. With 0 bases removed from V and 3 bases from J, the gap between germline ends came to 8 bases. Germline CDR1 reads MNHEY; CDR2 reads SVGAGI.

The chain has TRBV6-4 and TRBJ2-3; 8 bases line up with TRBD1. The CDR3 loop spans 14 amino acids. V trimming: 5 bases; J trimming: 1 base; junction bases outside the gene matches: 2. CDR1 is MRHNA and CDR2 is SNTAGT in the germline V gene. CDR3 region: CASSRQGRTDTQYF. The CDR3 DNA is TGTGCCAGCAGTAGACAGGGGCGCACAGATACGCAGTATTTT.

The chain couples TRBV11-3 to TRBJ1-2; maybe TRBD1 (5 bases). This CDR3 has 15 amino acids. V lost 3 bases and J 0 bases, leaving 11 bases between the germline ends. CDR1 is SGHNT and CDR2 is YENEEA in the germline V gene. CDR3 bases: TGTGCCAGCAGCTTGGGCAGGGCTGCTAACTATGGCTACACCTTC. Its protein product is CASSLGRAANYGYTF.

The genes are TRBV6-5 and TRBJ2-3; the D gene is possibly TRBD1 (6 bases). The germline gives CDR1 MNHEY, CDR2 SVGAGI. The germline V and J ends were trimmed by 2 bases and 2 bases, with 11 bases remaining between them. The CDR3 length is 15 residues. The CDR3 spells CASSYRDTSTDTQYF. Written as DNA, the CDR3 is TGTGCCAGCAGTTACCGGGACACTTCCACAGATACGCAGTATTTT.

The chain recombines TRBV29-1 with TRBJ2-3, with 10 nucleotides matching TRBD2. V trimming: 5 bases; J trimming: 3 bases; junction bases outside the gene matches: 8. The CDR3 has 15 residues. Looked up from germline, CDR1 is SQVTM and CDR2 is ANQGSEA. The CDR3 loop reads CSVRNLAGETDTQYF. CDR3 nucleotides: TGCAGCGTTCGAAACCTAGCGGGAGAAACAGATACGCAGTATTTT.